Sequencing of this T cell receptor (beta chain) was carried out in a study of T cell responses to AZD1222 COVID-19 vaccine. Sequencing was performed with immunoSEQ multiplex PCR; in TCRdb, only in-frame clones are kept and a portion is missing. Of some 140,000 clones listed, approximately 87% were seen once; the top ten hold 5.5% to 6%. The length of the CDR3 is 14 residues. Between the trimmed V and J ends, which lost 1 base and 0 bases, there was a span of 6 bases. Looked up from germline, CDR1 is LNHDA and CDR2 is SQIVND (reference sequence). Sequenced material: peripheral blood, taken on day 0 of MenACWY control vaccination. This TCR was recovered from an adult in good health. The chain couples TRBV19 to TRBJ1-1; no definite D call. CDR3 loop: CASSIVGMNTEAFF. The CDR3 DNA reads as TGTGCCAGTAGTATAGTTGGAATGAACACTGAAGCTTTCTTT. Full variable domain (remainder filled in from reference TRBV19 and TRBJ1-1): DGGITQSPKYLFRKEGQNVTLSCEQNLNHDAMYWYRQDPGQGLRLIYYSQIVNDFQKGDIAEGYSVSREKKESFPLTVTSAQKNPTAFYLCASSIVGMNTEAFFGQGTRLTVV.